This T cell receptor (beta chain) was sequenced for a study of shared clonotypes between healthy human individuals. Findings of the study overall: Apart from blood, nothing was sampled; tissue repertoires likely differ.

As concerns this clone: Its specificity is not known.

Deep level was the assay's run setting. The data were produced by immunoSEQ multiplex PCR, yet TCRdb's version contains in-frame clones alone and is incomplete. Here the sample spans some 2.4 million clones, over 85% being singletons. This clonotype originated in a man younger than 35 in good health. Some clones in this sample may be carry-over from other donors' samples. Source material: naive CD4+ T cells from PBMCs. Subset given: CD45RA+ positively selected.

The CDR3 protein is CAISVNGGNTGELFF. CDR3 nucleotides: TGTGCCATCAGTGTAAATGGGGGTAACACCGGGGAGCTGTTTTTT. The chain combines TRBV10-3 with TRBJ2-2, with D perhaps assigned TRBD1 or TRBD2 (5 bases each). The CDR3 has 15 residues. The V gene lost 4 bases and the J gene lost 2 bases, with 11 bases spanning the gap. From germline, CDR1 is ENHRY and CDR2 SYGVKD.